Shown below are 21 T cell receptor beta chains from a single sample sequenced in a study of CXCR3 chemokines and chemotherapy response in bladder cancer. TCRdb processed the PCR reads anew with MiXCR; each CDR3 protein has one entry. This sample has more than 10,000 distinct CDR3 sequences; over 10% occur once, and the top ten carry about 24%. This material was acquired from a patient whose treatment included neoadjuvant chemotherapy. The receptors here all came from a human donor with bladder cancer that did not respond to neoadjuvant chemotherapy.

In its sample, this clonotype was seen a few times. CDR3 sequence reads: CASSLSPKPYEQYF. The DNA of the CDR3 is TGTGCCAGCAGCTTATCACCCAAACCCTACGAGCAGTACTTC. The chain carries TRBV5-6 and TRBJ2-7; D remains unclear. Between the trimmed V and J ends, which lost 2 bases and 2 bases, there was a span of 11 bases. The CDR3 covers 14 residues. Germline V gene data show CDR1 as SGHDT and CDR2 as YYEEEE.

This clonotype has a count of ten or more. CDR3 coding DNA: TGTGCCACCAGTGATCTCAGGAACACCGGGGAGCTGTTTTTT. Residues: CATSDLRNTGELFF. The V gene is TRBV24-1, the J gene TRBJ2-2; D is unclear. The CDR3 totals 14 residues. Germline assignment: CDR1 KGHDR and CDR2 SFDVKD. Between the trimmed V and J ends, which lost 3 bases and 1 base, there was a span of 5 bases.

This clonotype appeared many times. The chain joins TRBV9 to TRBJ2-3, with TRBD2 identical over 11 bases. Per germline, CDR1 SGDLS and CDR2 YYNGEE. This CDR3 has 15 residues. Germline trimming cut 3 bases from V and 4 bases from J; bases unmatched to any gene: 4. The CDR3 DNA follows: TGTGCCAGCAGCGCTAGCGGGGGGACCGCAGATACGCAGTATTTT. Its protein product is CASSASGGTADTQYF.

This clonotype showed up many times. The chain joins TRBV18 to TRBJ1-4; D gene ambiguous. V was cut by 11 bases and J by 4 bases, with 14 bases left in between. The V gene's germline CDR1 is KGHSH and CDR2 LQKENI. CDR3 size: 13 residues. CDR3 DNA: TGTGCCGCTGCGGGCGGTCATAATGAAAAACTGTTTTTT. It encodes CAAAGGHNEKLFF.

This clonotype was recorded a few times. CDR3 in amino acids: CAWSGTSWDYTF. CDR3 DNA: TGTGCCTGGAGTGGGACGTCGTGGGACTACACCTTC. This chain uses TRBV30 with TRBJ1-2; D gene unclear. The CDR3 is made up of 12 amino acids. In germline, CDR1 is GTSNPN, CDR2 SVGIG (reference sequence). Trimming shortened V by 1 base and J by 10 bases, and 13 bases separated the two germline ends.

This clonotype was found many times. The chain employs TRBV6-2 or TRBV6-3 and TRBJ2-7; D remains unclear. V lost 0 bases and J 3 bases, leaving 3 bases between the germline ends. Germline assignment: CDR1 MNHEY and CDR2 SVGEGT. There are 12 residues in the CDR3. CDR3 in amino acids: CASSYSFYEQYF. CDR3 in DNA: TGTGCCAGCAGTTACTCGTTCTACGAGCAGTACTTC.

This clonotype was seen a handful of times. The chain couples TRBV7-9 to TRBJ2-7; weak D call: TRBD1 (5 bases). V was pared by 4 bases and J by 2 bases, with 21 bases between. CDR1 and CDR2 from the germline V gene are SEHNR and FQNEAQ (reference sequence). The CDR3 is made up of 17 amino acids. CDR3 amino acids: CASSSRGRSQETYEQYF. In DNA, the CDR3 is TGTGCCAGCAGCTCCCGTGGCCGTTCACAGGAGACCTACGAGCAGTACTTC.

The chain combines TRBV11-2 with TRBJ2-2, with D tentatively TRBD2 (5 bases). With 5 bases removed from V and 6 bases from J, the gap between germline ends came to 16 bases. The CDR3 is 15 residues long. Germline V gene data show CDR1 as SGHAT and CDR2 as FQNNGV. CDR3 in amino acids: CASSHLGIAPGELFF. In nucleotides, the CDR3 is TGTGCCAGCAGCCATCTCGGGATCGCCCCCGGGGAGCTGTTTTTT. The full variable domain, rest sourced from reference TRBV11-2 and TRBJ2-2, is EAGVAQSPRYKIIEKRQSVAFWCNPISGHATLYWYQQILGQGPKLLIQFQNNGVVDDSQLPKDRFSAERLKGVDSTLKIQPAKLEDSAVYLCASSHLGIAPGELFFGEGSRLTVL.

This sequence joins TRBV24-1 and TRBJ2-1, with 8 nucleotides matching TRBD1. V shed 6 bases, J shed 9 bases, and the junction held 0 bases outside the gene matches. The CDR3 length is 11 residues. The V gene's germline CDR1 is KGHDR and CDR2 SFDVKD. The CDR3 sequence is CATSQGAEQFF. DNA for the CDR3: TGTGCCACCAGTCAGGGGGCTGAGCAGTTCTTC.

This clonotype has more than one count but fewer than ten. CDR3 region: CASSWGLMNEQFF. The CDR3 DNA reads TGTGCCAGCAGCTGGGGCCTGATGAATGAGCAGTTCTTC. The V gene is TRBV5-5, the J gene TRBJ2-1; D might be TRBD1 (5 bases). Trimming shortened V by 3 bases and J by 7 bases, and 11 bases separated the two germline ends. Germline V gives CDR1 SGHKS, CDR2 YYEKEE (reference sequence). This CDR3 has 13 amino acids.

This clonotype was counted at least ten times. The rearrangement joins TRBV27 to TRBJ1-6, with D tentatively TRBD1 (5 bases). The CDR3 has 16 residues. V lost 3 bases to trimming and J lost 8 bases, with 17 bases between them. Germline lookup yields CDR1 MNHEY and CDR2 SMNVEV (reference sequence). The CDR3 loop reads CASSLGPGGGYSPLHF. The CDR3 DNA reads as TGTGCCAGCAGTTTGGGGCCCGGGGGGGGGTATTCACCCCTCCACTTT.

The chain recombines TRBV20-1 with TRBJ2-1; 9 bases match TRBD2. V was clipped by 5 bases and J by 0 bases; unmatched bases: 14. The CDR3 consists of 18 residues. Germline lookup yields CDR1 DFQATT and CDR2 SNEGSKA (reference sequence). CDR3 in amino acids: CSALIPGLATSSYNEQFF. CDR3 sequence (DNA): TGCAGTGCTCTCATCCCGGGACTAGCTACGAGCTCCTACAATGAGCAGTTCTTC.

This clonotype is medium-sized by share. This chain uses TRBV19 with TRBJ2-3; tentatively, D is TRBD2 (5 bases). V was trimmed by 3 bases and J by 2 bases, leaving 12 bases between them. This CDR3 is 15 amino acids long. Germline V gives CDR1 LNHDA, CDR2 SQIVND (reference sequence). The CDR3 sequence: CASSMMRAVTDTQYF. In nucleotides, the CDR3 is TGTGCCAGTAGTATGATGAGGGCTGTCACAGATACGCAGTATTTT.

This clonotype qualifies as medium-sized. The V gene is TRBV10-3, the J gene TRBJ2-3; D gene uncertain. The CDR3 totals 14 residues. Per germline, CDR1 ENHRY and CDR2 SYGVKD. DNA of the CDR3: TGTGCAACCCAAAGGGATGCGGGCACAGATACGCAGTATTTT. This sequence encodes CATQRDAGTDTQYF.

By its share, this clonotype is medium-sized (0.01 to 0.1%). The CDR3 coding sequence is TGTGCCAGCAGTGTACAGGGTCGGAATTCACCCCTCCACTTT. It is translated as CASSVQGRNSPLHF. The V call is TRBV6-1, the J call TRBJ1-6, with a possible D match to TRBD1 (6 bases). In germline, CDR1 is MNHNS, CDR2 SASEGT. The CDR3 runs 14 residues. Deletions cut 4 bases from V and 7 bases from J, with 11 bases between.

This clonotype has a handful of counts. The chain combines TRBV18 with TRBJ2-7; D possibly matches TRBD1 or TRBD2 (6 bases each). V was pared by 3 bases and J by 1 base, with 10 bases between. The CDR3 has 14 residues. Germline V lookup: CDR1 KGHSH, CDR2 LQKENI. The CDR3 sequence: CASSPEGQSYEQYF. The DNA for the CDR3 is TGTGCCAGCTCACCGGAGGGACAATCCTACGAGCAGTACTTC.

This clonotype was found many times. The chain combines TRBV12-3 or TRBV12-4 with TRBJ2-7; D unclear. V lost 1 base to trimming and J lost 0 bases, with 4 bases between them. The CDR3 loop spans 13 amino acids. In DNA, the CDR3 is TGTGCCAGCAGTTTAGGCCACTCCTACGAGCAGTACTTC. Its translation is CASSLGHSYEQYF.

Many counts were recorded for this clonotype. J is TRBJ1-4 and V is TRBV6-5; the D gene is possibly TRBD1 (6 bases). The V end lost 0 bases, the J end lost 9 bases, and 14 bases lay between the germline ends. Germline V lookup: CDR1 MNHEY, CDR2 SVGAGI. This CDR3 has 15 residues. The CDR3 is CASSYSRGPDKKLFF. CDR3 nucleotide sequence: TGTGCCAGCAGTTACTCCCGGGGGCCGGATAAAAAACTGTTTTTT.

The sample holds many counts of this clonotype. The chain combines TRBV12-3 or TRBV12-4 with TRBJ1-1; D remains unclear. CDR3 length equals 14 residues. V was shortened by 5 bases and J by 5 bases, with 15 bases between the two germline ends. In DNA, the CDR3 is TGTGCCAGCAGTCCTAAAGACGTGAGGACTGAAGCTTTCTTT. Translation: CASSPKDVRTEAFF.

As concerns this clonotype: The germline gene is not matched at one end of the junction; a read error may be the cause. The rearrangement joins TRBV10-1 to TRBJ1-4, with TRBD1 identical over 8 bases. The CDR3 runs 14 residues. Germline lookup yields CDR1 WNHNN and CDR2 SYGVQD (reference sequence). CDR3 amino acids: CASSPGGFGEKLIF. The CDR3, as DNA: TGCGCCAGCAGTCCAGGGGGCTTCGGTGAAAAACTGATTTTT.

This clonotype was detected many times. The rearrangement links TRBV6-6 to TRBJ2-7; possibly TRBD2 for D (5 bases). The V end lost 4 bases, the J end lost 7 bases, and 17 bases lay between the germline ends. The CDR3 sequence is 14 residues long. CDR1 and CDR2 (germline): MNHNY, SVGAGI (reference sequence). The CDR3 loop reads CASSSGLTRGEQYF. The CDR3, as DNA: TGTGCCAGCAGTTCTGGTCTTACGCGCGGGGAGCAGTACTTC.